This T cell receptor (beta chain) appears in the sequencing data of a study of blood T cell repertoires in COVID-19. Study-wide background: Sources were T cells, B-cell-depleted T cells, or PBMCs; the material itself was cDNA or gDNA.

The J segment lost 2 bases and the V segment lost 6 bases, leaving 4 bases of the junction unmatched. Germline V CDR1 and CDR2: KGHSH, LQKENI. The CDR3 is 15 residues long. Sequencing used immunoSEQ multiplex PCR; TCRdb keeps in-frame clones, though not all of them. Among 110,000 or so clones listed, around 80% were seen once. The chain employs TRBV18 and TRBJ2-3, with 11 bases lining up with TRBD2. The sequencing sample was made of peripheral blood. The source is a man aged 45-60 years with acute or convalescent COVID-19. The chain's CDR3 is CASSPTSGNTDTQYF. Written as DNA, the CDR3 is TGTGCCAGCTCGCCGACTAGCGGGAACACAGATACGCAGTATTTT.